The clone carrying this T cell receptor (beta chain) appeared a few times. Its antigen is as yet unknown. Sequencing of TCR beta was performed on blood CD8+ T cells and on blood CD4+ T cells. TEMRA cells were FACS-enriched, unlike CD8+ and CD4+ T cells, which were negatively isolated. Germline-derived CDR1 and CDR2 are MNHEY and SVGAGI. This CDR3 is 14 amino acids long. V lost 0 bases to trimming and J lost 5 bases, with 10 bases between them. The data were obtained in a study of CD8 T cells in Susac syndrome. Study-wide points: In its TCR sequencing and HLA analysis, the study acknowledged that the number of individuals was relatively small.

With random hexamers, reverse transcription was performed on about 0.5 to 1 ug of RNA. The TCR beta CDR3 was amplified by immunoSEQ multiplex PCR across 54 Vbeta, 13 Jbeta. TCRdb fed the immunoSEQ multiplex PCR reads into MiXCR, producing one record per CDR3 protein. The sample holds about 69,000 distinct CDR3 sequences, roughly 90% seen once. V and J are TRBV6-5 and TRBJ2-5; the D gene is possibly TRBD2 (5 bases). Material for sequencing was CD8+ T cells from PBMCs. This clonotype originated in a human donor with multiple sclerosis. CDR3 residues: CASSYSVGDETQYF. As DNA, the CDR3 is TGTGCCAGCAGTTACTCCGTGGGAGACGAGACCCAGTACTTC.